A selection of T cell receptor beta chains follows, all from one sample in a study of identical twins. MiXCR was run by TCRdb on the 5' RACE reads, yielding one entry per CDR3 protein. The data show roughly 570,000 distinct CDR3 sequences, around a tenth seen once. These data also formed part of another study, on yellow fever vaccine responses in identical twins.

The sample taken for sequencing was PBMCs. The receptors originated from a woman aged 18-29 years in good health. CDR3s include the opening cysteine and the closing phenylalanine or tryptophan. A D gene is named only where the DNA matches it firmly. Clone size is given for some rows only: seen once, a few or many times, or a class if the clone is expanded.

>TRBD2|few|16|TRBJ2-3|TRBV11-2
TGTGCCAGCAGCCGAAAGGGAGGGCCAACCTCAGATACGCAGTATTTT
CASSRKGGPTSDTQYF
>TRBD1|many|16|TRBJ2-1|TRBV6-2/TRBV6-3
TGTGCCAGCAGTAGTGATCAGGGGGCGCTTCGGAATGAGCAGTTCTTC
CASSSDQGALRNEQFF
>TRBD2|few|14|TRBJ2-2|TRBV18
TGTGCCAGCACTAGCGGGCAAAGCACCGGGGAGCTGTTTTTT
CASTSGQSTGELFF
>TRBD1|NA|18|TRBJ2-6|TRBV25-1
TGTGCCAGCAGTGAATACACAGGGGGTCTCTCTGGGGCCAACGTCCTGACTTTC
CASSEYTGGLSGANVLTF
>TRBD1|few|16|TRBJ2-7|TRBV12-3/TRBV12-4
TGTGCCAGCAGCCGCGGACAGGCCTTGAAGTCCTACGAGCAGTACTTC
CASSRGQALKSYEQYF
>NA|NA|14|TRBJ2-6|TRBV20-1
TGCAGTGCTAGACGGGACTCTGGGGCCAACGTCCTGACTTTC
CSARRDSGANVLTF
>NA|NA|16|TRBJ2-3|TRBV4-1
TGCGCCAGCAGCCCCTTGGCGGGGATATCCACAGATACGCAGTATTTT
CASSPLAGISTDTQYF
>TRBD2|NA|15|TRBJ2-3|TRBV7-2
TGTGCCAGCAAGCTAACTAGCGGGAGTCGCGATACGCAGTATTTT
CASKLTSGSRDTQYF
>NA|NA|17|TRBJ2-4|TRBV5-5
TGTGCCAGCAGCTTGGCGGCCTACTTGGAATCCAAAAACATTCAGTACTTC
CASSLAAYLESKNIQYF
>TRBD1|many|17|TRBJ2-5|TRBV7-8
TGTGCCAGCAGCACCAGGACAGGGACCTTAGGTGTGGAGACCCAGTACTTC
CASSTRTGTLGVETQYF
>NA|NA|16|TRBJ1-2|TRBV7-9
TGTGCCATCCAAGATTTGTCCCAGGGCCCTAACTATGGCTACACCTTC
CAIQDLSQGPNYGYTF
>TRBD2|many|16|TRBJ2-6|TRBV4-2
TGTGCCAGCAGCCTAGCGGGGTACTCTGGGGCCAACGTCCTGACTTTC
CASSLAGYSGANVLTF
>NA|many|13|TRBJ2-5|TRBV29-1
TGCAGCGTCCCCGGCGGCAGGATGGAGACCCAGTACTTC
CSVPGGRMETQYF
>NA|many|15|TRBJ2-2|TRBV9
TGTGCCAGCAGCGTAGAGGGCAGCAACACCGGGGAGCTGTTTTTT
CASSVEGSNTGELFF
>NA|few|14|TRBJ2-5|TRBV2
TGTGCCAGCTGTAGGTGGGCCGCGGGGGAGACCCAGTACTTC
CASCRWAAGETQYF
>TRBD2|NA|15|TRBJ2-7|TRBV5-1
TGCGCCAGCAGAACAGTAGCGGGGGGACCCTACGAGCAGTACTTC
CASRTVAGGPYEQYF
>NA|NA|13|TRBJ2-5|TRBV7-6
TGTGCCAGCTCCGGGGGAGCTGTAGGGACCCAGTACTTC
CASSGGAVGTQYF
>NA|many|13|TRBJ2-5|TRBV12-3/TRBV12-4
TGTGCCAGCAGTTTCCGGGACATAGAGACCCAGTACTTC
CASSFRDIETQYF
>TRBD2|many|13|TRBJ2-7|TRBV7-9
TGTGCCAGCAGCTTAATCGGGGGGATCGAGCAGTACTTC
CASSLIGGIEQYF
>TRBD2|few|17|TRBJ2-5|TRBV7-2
TGTGCCAGCAGCTCCCAGGGAGCGGGGGGTGCGCGAGAGACCCAGTACTTC
CASSSQGAGGARETQYF
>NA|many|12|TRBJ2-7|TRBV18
TGTGCCAGCTCACCGAACGGTTACGAGCAGTACTTC
CASSPNGYEQYF
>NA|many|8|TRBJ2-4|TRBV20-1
TGCAGTGCTAGGGGGGGCTACTTC
CSARGGYF
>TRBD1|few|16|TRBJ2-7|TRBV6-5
TGTGCCAGCAGTTACTCGGGTGGGAATGATATGACAGGGGCGGTGTTC
CASSYSGGNDMTGAVF
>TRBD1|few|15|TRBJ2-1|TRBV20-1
TGCAGTGCTAGAGCGGGACAGGGTAGTAGGAATGAGCAGTTCTTC
CSARAGQGSRNEQFF
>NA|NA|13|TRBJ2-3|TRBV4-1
TGCGCCAGCAGCCCGCTCTCTTCGGATACGCAGTATTTT
CASSPLSSDTQYF
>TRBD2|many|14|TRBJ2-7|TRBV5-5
TGTGCCAGCAGCTCCGGGACTAGCGGTTCGTGGCAGTACTTC
CASSSGTSGSWQYF
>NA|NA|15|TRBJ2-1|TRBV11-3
TGTGCCAGCAGCTTAGGGTTGGGTCGGCAAACCGAGCAGTTCTTC
CASSLGLGRQTEQFF
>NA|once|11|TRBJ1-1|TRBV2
TGTGCCAGCAGGGCGGAGAATGAAGCTTTCTTT
CASRAENEAFF
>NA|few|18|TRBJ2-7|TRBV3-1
TGTGCCAGCAGCCAAGTTACCACTGAACCAAACCGTCCCTACGAGCAGTACTTC
CASSQVTTEPNRPYEQYF
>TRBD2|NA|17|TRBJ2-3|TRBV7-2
TGTGCCAGCAGCTTTCCACTAGCGGGGGGTAGCACAGATACGCAGTATTTT
CASSFPLAGGSTDTQYF
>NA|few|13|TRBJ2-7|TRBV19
TGTGCCAGTAGCCCCTTCCAGCACTACGAGCAGTACTTC
CASSPFQHYEQYF
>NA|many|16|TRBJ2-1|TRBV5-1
TGCGCCAGCAGCTCCCTCCGGGACTCATACTACAATGAGCAGTTCTTC
CASSSLRDSYYNEQFF
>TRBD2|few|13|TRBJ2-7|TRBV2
TGTGCCAGCAGGGTCCCCCAACTAGCGGGAGCTTACTTC
CASRVPQLAGAYF
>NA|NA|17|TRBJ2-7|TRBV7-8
TGTGCCAGCAGCTTAGGTTTCAGTAGGACGACCACGGGCGAGCAGTACTTC
CASSLGFSRTTTGEQYF
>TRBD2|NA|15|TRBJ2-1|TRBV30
TGTGCCTGGAGTGTACTAGCGGGGGCCAACAATGAGCAGTTCTTC
CAWSVLAGANNEQFF
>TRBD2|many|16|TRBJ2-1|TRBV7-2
TGTGCCAGCAGCGGGGGACTAGCGGGAGGGGGCAATGAGCAGTTCTTC
CASSGGLAGGGNEQFF
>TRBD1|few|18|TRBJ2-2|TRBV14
TGTGCCAGCAGCCAAGAGGGCAGGGGGCGTTCTCTCAGCGGGGAGCTGTTTTTT
CASSQEGRGRSLSGELFF
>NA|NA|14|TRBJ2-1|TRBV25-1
TGTGCCAGCAGTGAGGGGCCGTACAGCAATGAGCAGTTCTTC
CASSEGPYSNEQFF
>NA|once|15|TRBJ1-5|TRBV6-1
TGTGCCAGCAGTGAAGTGGGGGGCTACAATCAGCCCCAGCATTTT
CASSEVGGYNQPQHF
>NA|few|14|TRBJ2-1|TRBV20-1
TGCAGTGCTAGGGTTCAGGGGCTCCACAATGAGCAGTTCTTC
CSARVQGLHNEQFF
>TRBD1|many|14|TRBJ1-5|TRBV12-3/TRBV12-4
TGTGCCACCAGAGAAGGGACAGGGAATCAGCCCCAGCATTTT
CATREGTGNQPQHF
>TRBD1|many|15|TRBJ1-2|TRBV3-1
TGTGCCAGCAGCCAAGATGAGAAGGGGGCTTTGGGCTACACCTTC
CASSQDEKGALGYTF
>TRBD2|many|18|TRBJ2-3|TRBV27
TGTGCCAGCAGTTCCCCCGTGTCTAGCGGGGGGGGCCTGGATACGCAGTATTTT
CASSSPVSSGGGLDTQYF
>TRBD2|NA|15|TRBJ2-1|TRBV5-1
TGCGCCAGCAGCTTGCGGACTAGCGGCGGTTATGAGCAGTTCTTC
CASSLRTSGGYEQFF
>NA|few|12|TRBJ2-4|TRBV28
TGTGCCAGCAGTTTGATTGGGTCAATTCAGTACTTC
CASSLIGSIQYF
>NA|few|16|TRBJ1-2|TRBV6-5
TGTGCCAGCAGTTACTCCGGCAGGGTGACTAGCTATGGCTACACCTTC
CASSYSGRVTSYGYTF
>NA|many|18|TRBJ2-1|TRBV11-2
TGTGCCAGCAGCTCCCCCATTCCGGGGTTGAGCTCCTACAATGAGCAGTTCTTC
CASSSPIPGLSSYNEQFF
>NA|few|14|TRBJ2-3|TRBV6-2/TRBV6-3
TGTGCCAGCAGCGGACTGCCTAGCACAGATACGCAGTATTTT
CASSGLPSTDTQYF
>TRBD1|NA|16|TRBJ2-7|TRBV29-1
TGCAGCGTGTCACCCGACCACAGGGGACATACCTACGAGCAGTACTTC
CSVSPDHRGHTYEQYF
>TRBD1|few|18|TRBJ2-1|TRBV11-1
TGTGCCAGCAGCTTGGGGACAGGCGACAGGTCAACATACAATGAGCAGTTCTTC
CASSLGTGDRSTYNEQFF
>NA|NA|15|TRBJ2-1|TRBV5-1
TGCGCCAGCAGCTTGCTAGTTGGATCCTACAATGAGCAGTTCTTC
CASSLLVGSYNEQFF
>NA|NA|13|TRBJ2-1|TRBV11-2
TGTGCCAGCAGTCTTATAGCGAGCGATGAGCAGTTCTTC
CASSLIASDEQFF
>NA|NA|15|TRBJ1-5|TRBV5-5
TGTGCCAGCAGTTCCCTACCTAAGAACAATCAGCCCCAGCATTTT
CASSSLPKNNQPQHF